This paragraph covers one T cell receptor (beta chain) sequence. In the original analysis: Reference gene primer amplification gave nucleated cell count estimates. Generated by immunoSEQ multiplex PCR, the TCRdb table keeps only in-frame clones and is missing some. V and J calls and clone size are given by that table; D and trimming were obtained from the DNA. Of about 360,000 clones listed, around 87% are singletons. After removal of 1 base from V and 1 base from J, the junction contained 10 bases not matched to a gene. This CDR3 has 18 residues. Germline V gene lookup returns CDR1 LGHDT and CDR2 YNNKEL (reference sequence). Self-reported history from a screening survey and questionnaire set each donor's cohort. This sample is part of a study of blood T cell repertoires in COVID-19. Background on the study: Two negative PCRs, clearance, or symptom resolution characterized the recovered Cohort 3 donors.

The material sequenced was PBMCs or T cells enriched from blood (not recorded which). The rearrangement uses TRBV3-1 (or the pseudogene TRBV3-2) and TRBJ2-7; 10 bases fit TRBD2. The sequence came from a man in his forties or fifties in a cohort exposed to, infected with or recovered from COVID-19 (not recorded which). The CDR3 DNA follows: TGTGCCAGCAGCCAAGTAAGCGGGAGGGCCGATCCTTCCTACGAGCAGTACTTC. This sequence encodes CASSQVSGRADPSYEQYF.